The present TCR beta chain was sequenced within a study of blood T cell repertoires in COVID-19. Study context: Acute and convalescent COVID-19 specimens originated in the United States, Italy and Spain. PBMCs, B-cell-depleted T cells, or T cells were the source of the cDNA or gDNA that made up the material.

In the source study's methods: Cell counts per sample came from amplifying reference gene primers. Assay: immunoSEQ multiplex PCR; the TCRdb copy retains only in-frame clones and omits some. For V, J and clone size, that table is used; D and trimming come from the DNA. This table holds 100,000 to 140,000 clones, 88% found once. Germline values: CDR1 PRHDT, CDR2 FYEKMQ (reference sequence). This CDR3 contains 15 residues. Trimming shortened V by 0 bases and J by 7 bases, and 15 bases separated the two germline ends. This TCR derives from a man aged 50-59 years with active or convalescent COVID-19. Sequencing was carried out using peripheral blood. This rearrangement joins TRBV13 to TRBJ1-2; D may be TRBD1 (5 bases). DNA of the CDR3: TGTGCCAGCAGCTTAGGCGACAGCCGCTTTGGTGGCTACACCTTC. It yields the protein CASSLGDSRFGGYTF.